Below are 12 T cell receptor beta chains sequenced from a single sample in a study of shared clonotypes between healthy human individuals. Profiling relied on immunoSEQ multiplex PCR, and the TCRdb table lists in-frame clones only, not all of them. The sample records about 1.1 million clones, around 77% being singletons. The specimen was memory CD4+ T cells from PBMCs. Subset in this sample: CD45RA-negative fraction. These receptors came from a man between 18 and 29 years old in good health. Some clones in this sample may be carry-over from other donors' samples.

The chain recombines TRBV18 with TRBJ1-5; D is perhaps TRBD1 (6 bases). Trimming stripped 1 base from V and 5 bases from J, with 21 bases between. The CDR3 contains 18 residues. Germline assignment: CDR1 KGHSH and CDR2 LQKENI. In DNA, the CDR3 is TGTGCCAGCTCACCACTTGGCCGTAATTGGGGGGCCGATCAGCCCCAGCATTTT. As protein: CASSPLGRNWGADQPQHF. The entire variable domain, with the rest obtained from reference TRBV18 and TRBJ1-5, is as follows: NAGVMQNPRHLVRRRGQEARLRCSPMKGHSHVYWYRQLPEEGLKFMVYLQKENIIDESGMPKERFSAEFPKEGPSILRIQQVVRGDSAAYFCASSPLGRNWGADQPQHFGDGTRLSIL.

The genes are TRBV29-1 and TRBJ2-3, with a weak D call TRBD1 (6 bases). V lost 3 bases, J lost 1 base, and 8 bases lay in between. From germline, CDR1 is SQVTM and CDR2 ANQGSEA. The CDR3 runs 13 residues. For the CDR3, the DNA is TGCAGCGTTGAGGGACACGGCACAGATACGCAGTATTTT. Its translation is CSVEGHGTDTQYF.

This chain links TRBV7-9 with TRBJ2-3, with 11 positions matching TRBD2. The CDR3 runs to 15 residues. With V trimmed by 5 bases and J by 8 bases, 9 bases remained unmatched. Germline V gene sequence: CDR1 SEHNR, CDR2 FQNEAQ (reference sequence). CDR3 sequence: CASSPGTSGAGTQYF. Written as DNA, the CDR3 is TGTGCCAGCAGCCCGGGGACTAGCGGTGCGGGTACGCAGTATTTT.

The rearrangement links TRBV7-6 to TRBJ2-5, with D perhaps given as TRBD1 or TRBD2 (6 bases each). Trimming took 5 bases from V and 4 from J, leaving 14 bases between them. The CDR3 length is 14 residues. The germline gives CDR1 SGHVS, CDR2 FNYEAQ. For the CDR3, the DNA is TGTGCCAGCAGCCCCTACTGGGGGGCAGAGACCCAGTACTTC. It translates to CASSPYWGAETQYF.

In its sample, this clone was seen a few times. This chain connects TRBV11-2 to TRBJ1-1, with 7 bases that match TRBD1. This CDR3 region has 15 residues. CDR1 and CDR2 from the germline V gene are SGHAT and FQNNGV. Trimming cost V 8 bases and J 3 bases; bases outside gene matches: 12. CDR3 region: CASDTGTVMDTEAFF. The DNA of the CDR3 is TGTGCCAGCGACACGGGGACAGTGATGGACACTGAAGCTTTCTTT.

As regards this clone: The same CDR3 is also encoded by other DNA sequences in this sample. This rearrangement joins TRBV2 to TRBJ1-5, with D unresolved. V lost 6 bases and J 5 bases, leaving 5 bases between the germline ends. The CDR3 loop spans 11 amino acids. Germline CDR1 reads SNHLY; CDR2 reads FYNNEI. The CDR3 spells CASRLDQPQHF. The CDR3 DNA follows: TGTGCCAGCAGACTGGATCAGCCCCAGCATTTT. Complete variable domain (other parts from reference TRBV2 and TRBJ1-5): EPEVTQTPSHQVTQMGQEVILRCVPISNHLYFYWYRQILGQKVEFLVSFYNNEISEKSEIFDDQFSVERPDGSNFTLKIRSTKLEDSAMYFCASRLDQPQHFGDGTRLSIL.

This clone appeared once. This chain connects TRBV5-1 to TRBJ1-3; 7 bases align to TRBD1. CDR3 length: 15 residues. Germline V gene sequence: CDR1 SGHRS, CDR2 YFSETQ. V lost 3 bases and J lost 3; bases outside the gene matches: 6. DNA for the CDR3: TGCGCCAGCAGCTCACCGGGGACAGTTGGAAACACCATATATTTT. This sequence encodes CASSSPGTVGNTIYF.

The chain links TRBV9 to TRBJ2-1, with D perhaps matching TRBD2 (5 bases). V shed 4 bases and J shed 5 bases, with 16 bases lying between them. Germline V CDR1 and CDR2: SGDLS, YYNGEE. The CDR3 covers 15 residues. The CDR3, as DNA: TGTGCCAGCAGCCACGGGATCGAACCGAACAATGAGCAGTTCTTC. This translates into CASSHGIEPNNEQFF.

V is TRBV5-4 and J is TRBJ2-2; 14 nucleotides line up with TRBD2. The V segment lost 2 bases and the J segment 5 bases; nucleotides outside the gene matches: 2. This CDR3 has 16 residues. The germline CDR1 and CDR2 sequences are SGHNT and YYREEE (reference sequence). CDR3 nucleotides: TGTGCCAGCAGCTTCGGGACTAGCGGGGGTACCGGGGAGCTGTTTTTT. Residues: CASSFGTSGGTGELFF.

The chain recombines TRBV18 with TRBJ1-5; D unresolved. V was shortened by 6 bases and J by 2 bases, with 8 bases between the two germline ends. Germline CDR1 reads KGHSH; CDR2 reads LQKENI. The CDR3 length is 13 residues. CDR3 nucleotide sequence: TGTGCCAGCTCCGATTCTGGCAATCAGCCCCAGCATTTT. Amino acids: CASSDSGNQPQHF.

The chain couples TRBV7-3 to TRBJ2-3; no firm D call. The CDR3 length is 16 residues. From germline, CDR1 is SGHTA and CDR2 FQGTGA. Trimming took 4 bases from V and 0 from J, leaving 14 bases between them. CDR3 DNA sequence: TGTGCCAGCAGCTCCACACGAATCGGGAGCACAGATACGCAGTATTTT. It translates to CASSSTRIGSTDTQYF.

In regard to this clone: Other DNA sequences in the sample encode the same CDR3. This rearrangement joins TRBV11-3 to TRBJ2-2, with D possibly matching TRBD1 (6 bases). The germline CDR1 and CDR2 sequences are SGHNT and YENEEA. The CDR3 covers 14 residues. Trimming took 5 bases from V and 3 from J, leaving 10 bases between them. Written as DNA, the CDR3 is TGTGCCAGCAGCCCCACAGGGTACACCGGGGAGCTGTTTTTT. Protein sequence: CASSPTGYTGELFF.